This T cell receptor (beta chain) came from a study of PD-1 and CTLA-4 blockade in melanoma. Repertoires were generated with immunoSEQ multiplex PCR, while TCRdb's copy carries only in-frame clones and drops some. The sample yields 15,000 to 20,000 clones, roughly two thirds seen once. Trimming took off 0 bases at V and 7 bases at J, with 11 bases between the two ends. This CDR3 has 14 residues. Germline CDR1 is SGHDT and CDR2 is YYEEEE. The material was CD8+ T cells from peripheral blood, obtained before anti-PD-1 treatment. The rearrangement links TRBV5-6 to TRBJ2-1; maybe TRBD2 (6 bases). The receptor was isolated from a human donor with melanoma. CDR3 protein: CASSLGGTGNEQFF. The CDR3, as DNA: TGTGCCAGCAGCTTGGGCGGGACGGGGAATGAGCAGTTCTTC.